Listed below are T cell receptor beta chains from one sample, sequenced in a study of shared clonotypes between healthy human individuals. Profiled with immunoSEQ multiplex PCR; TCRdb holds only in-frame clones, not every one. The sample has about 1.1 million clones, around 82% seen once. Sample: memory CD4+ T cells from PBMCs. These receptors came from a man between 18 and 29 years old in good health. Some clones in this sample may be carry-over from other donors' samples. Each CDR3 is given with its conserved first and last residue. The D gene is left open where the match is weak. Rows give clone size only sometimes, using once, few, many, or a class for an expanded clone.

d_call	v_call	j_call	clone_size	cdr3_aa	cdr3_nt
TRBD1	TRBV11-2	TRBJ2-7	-	CASSSPRGSSYEQYF	TGTGCCAGCAGCTCCCCCAGGGGGAGCTCCTACGAGCAGTACTTC
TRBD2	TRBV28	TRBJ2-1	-	CAPGTSGRRFRSDEQFF	TGTGCCCCAGGCACTAGCGGGAGAAGGTTTCGGTCTGATGAGCAGTTCTTC
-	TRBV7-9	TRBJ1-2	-	CASSLSATEGGYTF	TGTGCCAGCAGCTTGTCGGCCACCGAAGGGGGCTACACCTTC
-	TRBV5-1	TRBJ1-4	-	CASSLGVTSGNRNEKLFF	TGCGCCAGCAGCTTGGGGGTGACATCAGGAAACAGGAATGAAAAACTGTTTTTT
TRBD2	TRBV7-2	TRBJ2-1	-	CASRGTSVRYNEQFF	TGTGCCAGCAGGGGGACTAGCGTCCGATACAATGAGCAGTTCTTC
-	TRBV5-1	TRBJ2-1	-	CASSPSVGDEQFF	TGCGCCAGCAGCCCGTCTGTGGGAGACGAGCAGTTCTTC
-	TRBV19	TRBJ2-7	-	CASSNRDPYEQYF	TGTGCCAGTAGTAACAGGGATCCCTACGAGCAGTACTTC
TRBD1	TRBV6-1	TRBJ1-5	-	CASSDPRQGDQPQHF	TGTGCCAGCAGCGACCCTCGACAGGGGGATCAGCCCCAGCATTTT
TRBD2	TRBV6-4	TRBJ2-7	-	CASSDASGRPTPYEQYF	TGTGCCAGCAGTGACGCGAGCGGGAGGCCAACCCCCTACGAGCAGTACTTC
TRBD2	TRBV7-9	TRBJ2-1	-	CASSLGRTSGEGLNEQFF	TGTGCCAGCAGCTTAGGTCGGACTAGCGGAGAAGGCTTGAATGAGCAGTTCTTC
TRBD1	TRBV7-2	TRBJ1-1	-	CASSSMTGQGVEAFF	TGTGCCAGCAGCTCTATGACTGGCCAGGGGGTTGAAGCTTTCTTT
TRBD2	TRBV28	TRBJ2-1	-	CASTYFGLAAYNEQFF	TGTGCCAGCACATATTTCGGGCTAGCGGCCTACAATGAGCAGTTCTTC
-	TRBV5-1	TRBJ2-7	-	CASSLEEGYEQYF	TGCGCCAGCAGCTTGGAGGAGGGCTACGAGCAGTACTTC
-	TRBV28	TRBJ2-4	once	CASTKVDRKNIQYF	TGTGCCAGCACCAAAGTAGACAGGAAAAACATTCAGTACTTC
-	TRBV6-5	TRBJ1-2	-	CASSTLDRSNGYTF	TGTGCCAGCAGTACCCTCGACAGATCGAATGGCTACACCTTC
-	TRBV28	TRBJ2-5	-	CAISRGWYQETQYF	TGTGCCATCTCCAGGGGCTGGTACCAAGAGACCCAGTACTTC
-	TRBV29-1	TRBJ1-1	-	CSGTVDTEAFF	TGCAGCGGAACAGTAGACACTGAAGCTTTCTTT
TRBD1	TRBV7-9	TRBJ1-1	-	CASSLMGQGLEAFF	TGTGCCAGCAGCTTAATGGGACAGGGACTAGAAGCTTTCTTT
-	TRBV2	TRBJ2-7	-	CASSEAESSYEQYF	TGTGCCAGCAGTGAAGCGGAGAGCTCCTACGAGCAGTACTTC
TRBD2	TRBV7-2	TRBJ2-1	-	CASSLDPVGGSEQFF	TGTGCCAGCAGCTTAGATCCTGTAGGCGGGAGTGAGCAGTTCTTC
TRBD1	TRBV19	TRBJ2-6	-	CASSPTGTGANVLTF	TGTGCCAGTAGCCCGACAGGGACTGGGGCCAACGTCCTGACTTTC
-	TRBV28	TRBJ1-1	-	CASSFLQGRVTGAFF	TGTGCCAGCAGTTTTCTGCAGGGTAGGGTCACTGGGGCTTTCTTT
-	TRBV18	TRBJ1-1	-	CASSPPSLGGNTEAFF	TGTGCCAGCTCACCACCTTCCCTCGGCGGGAACACTGAAGCTTTCTTT
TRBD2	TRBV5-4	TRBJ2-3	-	CASSPFKLAGVGDTQYF	TGTGCCAGCAGCCCTTTTAAACTAGCGGGAGTTGGCGATACGCAGTATTTT
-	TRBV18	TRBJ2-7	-	CASSPSSYEQYF	TGTGCCAGCTCACCGAGCTCCTACGAGCAGTACTTC
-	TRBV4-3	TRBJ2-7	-	CASSQGSYSYEQYF	TGCGCCAGCAGCCAAGGATCGTACTCCTACGAGCAGTACTTC
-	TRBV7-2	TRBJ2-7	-	CASSPMTGSYEQYF	TGTGCCAGCAGCCCCATGACGGGATCCTACGAGCAGTACTTC
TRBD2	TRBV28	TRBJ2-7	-	CASSPRLAGASYEQYF	TGTGCCAGCAGTCCTCGACTAGCGGGCGCCTCCTACGAGCAGTACTTC
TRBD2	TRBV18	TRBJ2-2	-	CASSPQAGTSREATPGELFF	TGTGCCAGCTCACCCCAAGCAGGGACTAGTAGGGAAGCTACGCCCGGGGAGCTGTTTTTT